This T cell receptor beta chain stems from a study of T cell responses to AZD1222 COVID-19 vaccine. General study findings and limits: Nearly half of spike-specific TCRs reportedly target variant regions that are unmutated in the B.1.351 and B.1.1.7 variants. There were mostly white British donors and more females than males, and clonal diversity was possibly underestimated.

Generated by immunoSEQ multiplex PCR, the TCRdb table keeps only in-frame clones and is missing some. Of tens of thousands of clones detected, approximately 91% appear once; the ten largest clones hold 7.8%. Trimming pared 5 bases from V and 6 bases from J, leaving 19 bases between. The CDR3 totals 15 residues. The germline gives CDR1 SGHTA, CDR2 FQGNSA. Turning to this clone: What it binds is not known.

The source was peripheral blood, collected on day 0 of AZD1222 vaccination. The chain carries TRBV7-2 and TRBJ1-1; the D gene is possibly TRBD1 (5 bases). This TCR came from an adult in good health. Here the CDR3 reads CASSAPPRGLAEAFF. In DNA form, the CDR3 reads TGTGCCAGCAGCGCCCCCCCGAGGGGACTGGCTGAAGCTTTCTTT.